The 29 T cell receptor beta chains presented below share a single source sample, sequenced in a study of naive and memory T cell subsets. Ligated cDNA underwent four rounds of PCR with nested alpha and beta constant region primers and SP2. TCRdb used MiXCR to reprocess the 5' RACE reads, holding one entry per CDR3 protein. The sample consists of about 62,000 distinct CDR3 sequences, approximately 8.5% of them appearing once. An oligonucleotide containing a UMI was ligated to the 3' end of TCR cDNA. The receptors shown here come from a female donor in good health.

The rearrangement uses TRBV18 and TRBJ2-5; no clear D gene. The V and J ends lost 0 bases and 2 bases respectively, with 10 bases between them. This CDR3 contains 15 residues. Germline assignment: CDR1 KGHSH and CDR2 LQKENI. CDR3 sequence reads: CASSPPPQLQETQYF. Here the CDR3 DNA reads TGTGCCAGCTCACCACCTCCACAGCTTCAAGAGACCCAGTACTTC.

This clonotype turned up a few times. This CDR3 fails to terminate in the conserved phenylalanine or tryptophan, so it likely reflects a read error. The rearrangement uses TRBV5-1 and TRBJ1-1, with D unclear. In germline, CDR1 is SGHRS, CDR2 YFSETQ. The germline V and J ends were trimmed by 4 bases and 10 bases, with 14 bases remaining between them. CDR3 size: 12 residues. The CDR3 region has the DNA TGCGCCAGCAGCGGCGGAGTCCACGGAGCTTTCTTG. Translating gives CASSGGVHGAFL.

This clonotype qualifies as medium-sized. This chain connects TRBV7-2 to TRBJ2-2; D is undetermined. V dropped 1 base and J dropped 6 bases, with 12 bases sitting between them. The CDR3 is 15 amino acids. Germline V lookup: CDR1 SGHTA, CDR2 FQGNSA. The CDR3 DNA reads as TGTGCCAGCAGCTTAGGGATTAGCAGTTCCGGGGAGCTGTTTTTT. Amino acid sequence: CASSLGISSSGELFF.

This clonotype has only a few counts. The chain recombines TRBV7-2 with TRBJ2-1; either TRBD1 or TRBD2 may supply D (5 bases each). The CDR3 contains 14 residues. V lost 4 bases to trimming and J lost 5 bases, with 12 bases between them. Looked up from germline, CDR1 is SGHTA and CDR2 is FQGNSA. Here the CDR3 reads CASSSGTVDNEQFF. The CDR3 coding sequence is TGTGCCAGCAGCTCCGGGACCGTTGACAATGAGCAGTTCTTC.

This clonotype has just a few counts. J is TRBJ2-3 and V is TRBV29-1; 8 bases are a match to TRBD2. V shed 5 bases and J 3 bases; nucleotides not matched to a gene: 4. Per the germline V gene, CDR1 is SQVTM and CDR2 is ANQGSEA. The CDR3 is 13 amino acids. The CDR3 loop reads CSVYSSGTDTQYF. Written as DNA, the CDR3 is TGCAGCGTTTATTCTAGCGGGACAGATACGCAGTATTTT.

This clonotype was observed many times. The V and J genes are TRBV5-1 and TRBJ1-5; D possibly corresponds to TRBD1 (6 bases). The CDR3 extends over 16 amino acids. Germline-derived CDR1 and CDR2 are SGHRS and YFSETQ. The V end was cut by 0 bases, the J end by 2 bases, with 12 bases between. Written as DNA, the CDR3 is TGCGCCAGCAGCTTGGAAGGGACACTGGGCAATCAGCCCCAGCATTTT. Translated, it gives CASSLEGTLGNQPQHF.

This clonotype was counted a few times. V usage is TRBV6-6 and J usage is TRBJ2-6; unclear D gene. The CDR3 has 15 residues. Germline V gene sequence: CDR1 MNHNY, CDR2 SVGAGI (reference sequence). Between the trimmed V and J ends, which lost 7 bases and 2 bases, there was a span of 12 bases. In nucleotides, the CDR3 is TGTGCCAGCAATTTGGCACTAACTGGGGCCAACGTCCTGACTTTC. This encodes CASNLALTGANVLTF.

The chain combines TRBV6-5 with TRBJ2-7; D perhaps matches TRBD2 (5 bases). In germline, CDR1 is MNHEY, CDR2 SVGAGI. The CDR3 consists of 15 residues. Between the trimmed V and J ends, which lost 5 bases and 5 bases, there was a span of 19 bases. CDR3 in amino acids: CASSPQWQRANEQYF. As DNA, the CDR3 is TGTGCCAGCAGTCCCCAGTGGCAGAGGGCAAACGAGCAGTACTTC.

This clonotype was observed a handful of times. CDR3 sequence reads: CASSQGTFPYEQYF. DNA of the CDR3: TGTGCCAGCAGCCAAGGGACCTTCCCCTACGAGCAGTACTTC. The chain recombines TRBV11-2 with TRBJ2-7; perhaps D is TRBD1 or TRBD2 (5 bases each). Germline V lookup: CDR1 SGHAT, CDR2 FQNNGV. The CDR3 is 14 amino acids. Trimming removed 5 bases from V and 2 bases from J, with 13 bases in between.

The gene calls are TRBV6-2 or TRBV6-3 and TRBJ2-7, with D possibly being TRBD1 (5 bases). There are 14 residues in the CDR3. The V and J ends lost 5 bases and 7 bases respectively, with 18 bases between them. Germline loops: CDR1 MNHEY, CDR2 SVGEGT. The CDR3 DNA reads as TGTGCCAGCAGTGGCCAGGGTGGAGCCACAGAGCAGTACTTC. It is translated as CASSGQGGATEQYF.

The gene calls are TRBV13 and TRBJ2-7, with 10 bases fitting TRBD2. V gave up 2 bases and J gave up 2 bases; unmatched junction bases: 3. Germline V gene data show CDR1 as PRHDT and CDR2 as FYEKMQ (reference sequence). This CDR3 is 15 amino acids long. The CDR3 nucleotides read TGTGCCAGCAGCTTAAGAGGACTAGCGGCCTACGAGCAGTACTTC. Residues: CASSLRGLAAYEQYF. Full variable domain (outside the CDR3, taken from reference TRBV13 and TRBJ2-7): AAGVIQSPRHLIKEKRETATLKCYPIPRHDTVYWYQQGPGQDPQFLISFYEKMQSDKGSIPDRFSAQQFSDYHSELNMSSLELGDSALYFCASSLRGLAAYEQYFGPGTRLTVT.

This clonotype was detected only a few times. The J gene is TRBJ2-7, the V gene TRBV6-2 or TRBV6-3, with D perhaps being TRBD1 or TRBD2 (5 bases each). Germline V gene data show CDR1 as MNHEY and CDR2 as SVGEGT. V lost 2 bases, J lost 11 bases, and 10 bases lay in between. This CDR3 is 11 amino acids long. The CDR3 region has the DNA TGTGCCAGCAGTTACCCCGGGGCCGAGTACTTC. It translates to CASSYPGAEYF.

This clonotype was seen many times. This chain connects TRBV7-2 to TRBJ1-4; D is perhaps TRBD1 (5 bases). From germline, CDR1 is SGHTA and CDR2 FQGNSA. CDR3 length equals 15 residues. Trimming took off 1 base at V and 11 bases at J, with 17 bases between the two ends. The DNA for the CDR3 is TGTGCCAGCAGCTTAGAACTTGGCAGGGTGTCGAAACTGTTTTTT. It specifies CASSLELGRVSKLFF.

This clonotype was detected only a few times. This chain joins TRBV28 and TRBJ2-7; 10 bases match TRBD1. V shed 1 base, J shed 4 bases, and the junction held 13 bases outside the gene matches. Per the germline V gene, CDR1 is MDHEN and CDR2 is SYDVKM. This CDR3 contains 18 residues. The CDR3 is CASSLSPHPRQGAYEQYF. The CDR3 DNA sequence: TGTGCCAGCAGTTTATCCCCGCATCCCCGACAGGGGGCATACGAGCAGTACTTC.

Ten or more counts support this clonotype. CDR3 sequence (DNA): TGCGCCAGCAGCTTGCGGGCGGGAGGCATAAATGAGCAGTTCTTC. The encoded protein is CASSLRAGGINEQFF. The gene calls are TRBV5-1 and TRBJ2-1, with 8 nucleotides matching TRBD2. Trimming cost V 1 base and J 7 bases; bases outside gene matches: 7. This CDR3 is built from 15 residues. Germline lookup yields CDR1 SGHRS and CDR2 YFSETQ.

This clonotype was counted ten times or more. The V call is TRBV14, the J call TRBJ1-2, with 8 positions matching TRBD1. The V gene end was trimmed by 1 base and the J gene end by 4 bases; junction bases not matched to a gene: 8. The CDR3 is 16 amino acids. Germline values: CDR1 SGHDN, CDR2 FVKESK. The CDR3 spells CASSQGPRTGPYGYTF. DNA of the CDR3: TGTGCCAGCAGCCAAGGCCCCCGGACAGGGCCCTATGGCTACACCTTC.

This clonotype occurred a few times. The rearrangement links TRBV7-9 to TRBJ2-5; D is perhaps TRBD1 or TRBD2 (5 bases each). CDR3 length equals 14 residues. V lost 3 bases and J 0 bases, leaving 8 bases between the germline ends. CDR1 and CDR2 from the germline V gene are SEHNR and FQNEAQ (reference sequence). Written as DNA, the CDR3 is TGTGCCAGCAGCTTCGGGACGTACCAAGAGACCCAGTACTTC. Translating it yields CASSFGTYQETQYF.

There are a few counts of this clonotype. V gene TRBV18 combines with J gene TRBJ2-7; TRBD2 matches 15 bases. Germline loops: CDR1 KGHSH, CDR2 LQKENI. The CDR3 runs 19 residues. Trimming removed 0 bases from V and 5 bases from J; junction bases left unmatched: 11. In DNA form, the CDR3 reads TGTGCCAGCTCACCACCCAAAGGGGGACTAGCGGGAGGATTCCACGAGCAGTACTTC. It translates to CASSPPKGGLAGGFHEQYF.

This clonotype was detected a few times. The chain carries TRBV28 and TRBJ2-3; TRBD2 matches 7 bases. CDR1 and CDR2 (germline): MDHEN, SYDVKM. Germline trimming cut 8 bases from V and 2 bases from J; bases unmatched to any gene: 7. This CDR3 region has 14 residues. The CDR3 reads CASSPGTTTDTQYF. In nucleotides, the CDR3 is TGTGCCAGCTCTCCCGGGACTACCACAGATACGCAGTATTTT.

The genes are TRBV5-4 and TRBJ1-2, with D possibly being TRBD1 (5 bases). CDR1 and CDR2 from the germline V gene are SGHNT and YYREEE (reference sequence). The CDR3 is 16 amino acids. Between the trimmed V and J ends, which lost 0 bases and 8 bases, there was a span of 20 bases. This chain's CDR3 is CASSLGGARVIGGYTF. The CDR3 DNA is TGTGCCAGCAGCTTGGGAGGGGCCAGGGTAATCGGGGGCTACACCTTC.

This clonotype was counted at least ten times. J is TRBJ1-1 and V is TRBV6-6, with a tentative D call TRBD1 (6 bases). From germline, CDR1 is MNHNY and CDR2 SVGAGI (reference sequence). This CDR3 comprises 14 residues. Trimming left V 7 bases short and J 4 bases short, with 16 bases between. CDR3: CASTVRGPGTEAFF. The DNA of the CDR3 is TGTGCCAGCACGGTCAGGGGCCCCGGCACTGAAGCTTTCTTT.

The sample holds a few counts of this clonotype. This rearrangement joins TRBV28 to TRBJ2-4, with TRBD1 matching 8 bases. Germline CDR1 MDHEN, CDR2 SYDVKM. The CDR3 consists of 15 residues. Germline trimming cut 3 bases from V and 6 bases from J; bases unmatched to any gene: 7. The CDR3 protein is CASSFLGTGGNIQYF. The CDR3 nucleotides are TGTGCCAGCAGTTTTCTAGGTACAGGGGGAAACATTCAGTACTTC.

The J gene is TRBJ2-3, the V gene TRBV28; TRBD2 matches 10 bases. The CDR3 runs to 14 residues. Germline assignment: CDR1 MDHEN and CDR2 SYDVKM. Trimming cost V 4 bases and J 6 bases; bases outside gene matches: 4. This CDR3 reads CASSSAGGSDTQYF. CDR3 nucleotide sequence: TGTGCCAGCAGTTCAGCGGGAGGGTCGGATACGCAGTATTTT.

This clonotype has ten or more counts. J is TRBJ1-1 and V is TRBV5-1; 9 nucleotides match TRBD1. V dropped 4 bases and J dropped 5; count of bases not matched to a gene: 9. The CDR3 is 15 residues long. Germline assignment: CDR1 SGHRS and CDR2 YFSETQ. CDR3 in DNA: TGCGCCAGCAGCCCGGACAGGGGTTCGCGGACTGAAGCTTTCTTT. Translated, it gives CASSPDRGSRTEAFF.

There are many counts of this clonotype. This rearrangement joins TRBV29-1 to TRBJ2-3, with D possibly being TRBD2 (6 bases). Per germline, CDR1 SQVTM and CDR2 ANQGSEA. V gave up 4 bases and J gave up 2 bases, with 16 bases separating them. The CDR3 spans 15 residues. The CDR3: CSVGWAGPSTDTQYF. CDR3 DNA: TGCAGCGTTGGGTGGGCGGGACCCTCCACAGATACGCAGTATTTT.

This clonotype was observed a handful of times. The chain combines TRBV29-1 with TRBJ2-1; D ambiguous. The CDR3 extends over 11 amino acids. The V end lost 3 bases, the J end lost 6 bases, and 6 bases lay between the germline ends. In germline, CDR1 is SQVTM, CDR2 ANQGSEA. The CDR3: CSVETSNEQFF. CDR3 bases: TGCAGCGTTGAGACCAGCAATGAGCAGTTCTTC.

The chain combines TRBV29-1 with TRBJ2-1; D is unclear. The CDR3 consists of 14 residues. Germline assignment: CDR1 SQVTM and CDR2 ANQGSEA. Trimming left V 7 bases short and J 5 bases short, with 18 bases between. The CDR3 spells CSGRTRFSDNEQFF. The CDR3, as DNA: TGCAGCGGCCGGACCCGCTTTTCCGACAATGAGCAGTTCTTC.

The chain carries TRBV5-4 and TRBJ2-5; the D gene is possibly TRBD1 (6 bases). This CDR3 has 12 amino acids. The V end lost 9 bases, the J end lost 3 bases, and 12 bases lay between the germline ends. Germline CDR1 and CDR2: SGHNT and YYREEE (reference sequence). CDR3 residues: CATTGTKETQYF. CDR3 sequence (DNA): TGTGCCACCACCGGGACAAAAGAGACCCAGTACTTC.

With regard to this clonotype: The junction differs from germline at one of its ends, possibly a read error. The CDR3 reads CASSSAFGNTIYF. CDR3 sequence (DNA): TGTGCTAGCAGCTCCGCGTTCGGAAACACCATATATTTT. The chain links TRBV7-7 to TRBJ1-3; D is unclear. This CDR3 region has 13 residues. CDR1 SSHAT and CDR2 FNYEAQ come from the germline V gene (reference sequence).